These 31 T cell receptor beta chains originate from one sample sequenced in a study of cytomegalovirus exposure and HLA in healthy donors. Primers included in the PCR were 60 Vbeta and 13 Jbeta primers. The table came from immunoSEQ multiplex PCR; TCRdb's copy has only in-frame clones and leaves some out. Of approximately 170,000 clones in the sample, roughly 65% were seen once. Source material: PBMCs. These receptors originate from a young man in good health and CMV-seropositive.

V is TRBV29-1 and J is TRBJ1-2; D uncertain. V lost 4 bases and J 2 bases, leaving 8 bases between the germline ends. The CDR3 loop spans 12 amino acids. The germline CDR1 and CDR2 sequences are SQVTM and ANQGSEA. CDR3 residues: CSVVLRNYGYTF. CDR3 nucleotide sequence: TGCAGCGTTGTGCTCAGGAACTATGGCTACACCTTC.

The gene calls are TRBV11-3 and TRBJ2-1; D remains unclear. Germline V gives CDR1 SGHNT, CDR2 YENEEA. Trimming left V 1 base short and J 2 bases short, with 9 bases between. CDR3 length: 15 residues. CDR3 sequence reads: CASSLGLATYNEQFF. CDR3 DNA sequence: TGTGCCAGCAGCTTAGGACTGGCCACCTACAATGAGCAGTTCTTC.

The rearrangement links TRBV5-6 to TRBJ2-7; possible D gene TRBD2, 5 bases. The CDR3 consists of 13 residues. Trimming pared 0 bases from V and 5 bases from J, leaving 9 bases between. The germline CDR1 and CDR2 sequences are SGHDT and YYEEEE. CDR3 loop: CASSLGSGNEQYV. CDR3 coding DNA: TGTGCCAGCAGCTTGGGGTCGGGAAACGAGCAGTACGTC.

The chain combines TRBV11-3 with TRBJ2-1, with 9 bases aligning to TRBD2. With 2 bases clipped from V and 4 bases from J, the junction kept 3 bases outside the gene matches. The CDR3 has 15 amino acids. Germline values: CDR1 SGHNT, CDR2 YENEEA. The CDR3: CASSLRLAVYNEQFF. The CDR3 region has the DNA TGTGCCAGCAGCTTAAGACTAGCGGTATACAATGAGCAGTTCTTC.

The rearrangement links TRBV5-4 to TRBJ1-2; D perhaps matches TRBD1 (6 bases). The CDR3 covers 16 residues. CDR1 and CDR2 (germline): SGHNT, YYREEE (reference sequence). V was pared by 0 bases and J by 0 bases, with 12 bases between. This CDR3 reads CASSLDGAGANYGYTF. The CDR3 DNA reads TGTGCCAGCAGCTTGGATGGCGCAGGGGCTAACTATGGCTACACCTTC.

V usage is TRBV30 and J usage is TRBJ2-1, with D perhaps matching TRBD2 (5 bases). V lost 4 bases, J lost 6 bases, and 7 bases lay in between. This CDR3 has 11 residues. The germline V gene has CDR1 GTSNPN and CDR2 SVGIG (reference sequence). The CDR3: CAWTGSNEQFF. Written as DNA, the CDR3 is TGTGCCTGGACTGGGAGCAATGAGCAGTTCTTC.

This sequence joins TRBV4-2 and TRBJ1-2; D is unresolved. The germline V and J ends were trimmed by 0 bases and 13 bases, with 18 bases remaining between them. The CDR3 extends over 14 amino acids. Germline lookup yields CDR1 LGHNA and CDR2 YNFKEQ. The DNA for the CDR3 is TGTGCCAGCAGCCAAGATGCGGGAGAAAGGGTGGGCACCTTC. Translated, it gives CASSQDAGERVGTF.

This clone occurred a few times. The rearrangement joins TRBV28 to TRBJ1-5; 7 positions agree with TRBD1. Unmatched junction bases numbered 12, after V lost 6 bases and J lost 7 bases. The CDR3 length is 15 residues. Germline values: CDR1 MDHEN, CDR2 SYDVKM. The CDR3 spells CASSLDRELGQPQHF. The CDR3 nucleotides read TGTGCCAGCAGCCTAGACAGGGAATTGGGGCAGCCCCAGCATTTT.

V is TRBV15 and J is TRBJ1-6, with 7 bases matching TRBD1. There are 14 residues in the CDR3. Per the germline V gene, CDR1 is LNHNV and CDR2 is YYDKDF (reference sequence). V lost 4 bases to trimming and J lost 7 bases; unmatched junction nucleotides: 4. The CDR3 nucleotides read TGTGCCACCAGCAACCGACAGGGCAATTCACCCCTCCACTTT. This sequence encodes CATSNRQGNSPLHF.

This chain connects TRBV5-6 to TRBJ2-1; TRBD2 matches 12 bases. V lost 2 bases, J lost 4 bases, and 10 bases stayed unmatched. The CDR3 loop spans 18 amino acids. Per the germline V gene, CDR1 is SGHDT and CDR2 is YYEEEE. The CDR3 loop is CASSFRLAGGPSYNEQFF. CDR3 in DNA: TGTGCCAGCAGCTTCCGGCTAGCGGGAGGGCCTTCGTACAATGAGCAGTTCTTC.

The rearrangement links TRBV5-6 to TRBJ2-3; TRBD1 might be the D (6 bases). Germline CDR1 reads SGHDT; CDR2 reads YYEEEE. V lost 2 bases, J lost 4 bases, and 8 bases lay in between. The CDR3 length is 13 residues. The CDR3 region is CASSFTGPDTQYF. CDR3 bases: TGTGCCAGCAGCTTTACAGGGCCAGATACGCAGTATTTT.

The rearrangement joins TRBV6-5 to TRBJ1-2; 10 nucleotides line up with TRBD1. The CDR3 runs to 13 residues. Trimming removed 5 bases from V and 8 bases from J; junction bases left unmatched: 5. Germline CDR1 is MNHEY and CDR2 is SVGAGI. CDR3 sequence: CASSRTGGKGYTF. CDR3 nucleotides: TGTGCCAGCAGTCGGACAGGGGGAAAGGGCTACACCTTC.

The V gene is TRBV14, the J gene TRBJ1-2, with D uncertain. The germline V gene encodes CDR1 SGHDN and CDR2 FVKESK. The CDR3 sequence is 15 residues long. Trimming removed 1 base from V and 5 bases from J, with 14 bases in between. CDR3 sequence reads: CASSQAVQNLYGYTF. In nucleotides, the CDR3 is TGTGCCAGCAGCCAAGCCGTACAGAATCTTTATGGCTACACCTTC.

To note about this clone: A much larger clone differs from this one at a single base, so this may be a read error. V is TRBV5-1 and J is TRBJ1-1, with D perhaps TRBD1 (6 bases). Germline CDR1 SGHRS, CDR2 YFSETQ. V lost 4 bases and J 1 base, leaving 8 bases between the germline ends. This CDR3 is 13 amino acids long. The CDR3 sequence: CASSLTGNTEAFF. CDR3 nucleotides: TGCGCCAGCAGCCTGACAGGGAACACTGAAGCTTTCTTT.

The chain employs TRBV27 and TRBJ2-3; TRBD2 aligns across 8 bases. Trimming cost V 2 bases and J 3 bases; bases outside gene matches: 7. This CDR3 comprises 16 residues. Germline V gives CDR1 MNHEY, CDR2 SMNVEV (reference sequence). CDR3 coding DNA: TGTGCCAGCAGTTTAGGTCAAGCGGGAGTAACAGATACGCAGTATTTT. Its protein is CASSLGQAGVTDTQYF.

This rearrangement joins TRBV4-1 to TRBJ1-3; D possibly corresponds to TRBD1 (6 bases). Germline V gives CDR1 MGHRA, CDR2 YSYEKL. Trimming took 4 bases from V and 0 from J, leaving 28 bases between them. The CDR3 is 21 residues long. The CDR3 bases are TGCGCCAGCAGCCTATCTTCAGGGGAGGGCTTTATCGAAAACTCTGGAAACACCATATATTTT. Protein product: CASSLSSGEGFIENSGNTIYF.

There are a few counts of this clone. The chain combines TRBV10-1 with TRBJ2-1; the D gene is possibly TRBD2 (6 bases). The CDR3 consists of 14 residues. V lost 8 bases, J lost 1 base, and 12 bases lay in between. Germline CDR1 and CDR2: WNHNN and SYGVQD (reference sequence). The CDR3 here is CASRAGASYNEQFF. DNA of the CDR3: TGCGCCAGCCGAGCGGGTGCTTCCTACAATGAGCAGTTCTTC.

This chain links TRBV28 with TRBJ1-3; D call uncertain. This CDR3 comprises 14 residues. V lost 10 bases, J lost 1 base, and 14 bases lay in between. Germline lookup yields CDR1 MDHEN and CDR2 SYDVKM. CDR3 amino acids: CAISRRNSGNTIYF. DNA for the CDR3: TGTGCCATAAGCAGGCGAAATTCTGGAAACACCATATATTTT. Variable domain in full (rest from reference TRBV28 and TRBJ1-3): DVKVTQSSRYLVKRTGEKVFLECVQDMDHENMFWYRQDPGLGLRLIYFSYDVKMKEKGDIPEGYSVSREKKERFSLILESASTNQTSMYLCAISRRNSGNTIYFGEGSWLTVV.

The rearrangement uses TRBV28 and TRBJ1-2, with D maybe TRBD1 (5 bases). Germline assignment: CDR1 MDHEN and CDR2 SYDVKM. There are 15 residues in the CDR3. Trimming took 3 bases from V and 7 from J, leaving 18 bases between them. The CDR3 coding sequence is TGTGCCAGCAGTTTGGTGCAGGGAGGAAAGGCTGGCTACACCTTC. It translates to CASSLVQGGKAGYTF.

This clone has more than one count but fewer than ten. J is TRBJ2-2 and V is TRBV6-1; 12 bases fit TRBD2. Germline values: CDR1 MNHNS, CDR2 SASEGT. V dropped 4 bases and J dropped 3; count of bases not matched to a gene: 6. The CDR3 is made up of 17 amino acids. CDR3 residues: CASSGLAGDEDTGELFF. CDR3 nucleotides: TGTGCCAGCAGTGGACTAGCGGGGGACGAGGACACCGGGGAGCTGTTTTTT.

This chain connects TRBV4-2 to TRBJ2-2; 9 bases align to TRBD2. In germline, CDR1 is LGHNA, CDR2 YNFKEQ. The ends lost 1 base at V and 6 bases at J; junction bases unmatched: 6. The CDR3 has 16 residues. CDR3 sequence (DNA): TGTGCCAGCAGCCAAGGGCGGGAGGGCCATTCCGGGGAGCTGTTTTTT. This translates into CASSQGREGHSGELFF.

This sequence joins TRBV11-3 and TRBJ1-1; no firm D call. This CDR3 contains 12 residues. Deletions cut 5 bases from V and 1 base from J, with 5 bases between. The V gene's germline CDR1 is SGHNT and CDR2 YENEEA. CDR3 residues: CASSPGNTEAFF. The CDR3, as DNA: TGTGCCAGCAGCCCCGGGAACACTGAAGCTTTCTTT.

The chain is built from TRBV19 and TRBJ2-6; 7 nucleotides match TRBD2. With V trimmed by 5 bases and J by 0 bases, 13 bases remained unmatched. Germline V gives CDR1 LNHDA, CDR2 SQIVND (reference sequence). CDR3 length: 19 amino acids. The CDR3 coding sequence is TGTGCCAGTAGTCCCCCCCTAGCGGCACCAGTCTCTGGGGCCAACGTCCTGACTTTC. Its translation: CASSPPLAAPVSGANVLTF. Complete variable domain (other parts from reference TRBV19 and TRBJ2-6): DGGITQSPKYLFRKEGQNVTLSCEQNLNHDAMYWYRQDPGQGLRLIYYSQIVNDFQKGDIAEGYSVSREKKESFPLTVTSAQKNPTAFYLCASSPPLAAPVSGANVLTFGAGSRLTVL.

This clone was detected only once. The rearrangement links TRBV7-2 to TRBJ1-4; D ambiguous. The CDR3 consists of 14 residues. Germline V lookup: CDR1 SGHTA, CDR2 FQGNSA. Trimming removed 4 bases at V and 0 bases at J, with 6 bases between. CDR3 region: CASSSEATNEKLFF. CDR3 DNA sequence: TGTGCCAGCAGCTCAGAAGCAACTAATGAAAAACTGTTTTTT. Combining the CDR3 with reference TRBV7-2 and TRBJ1-4 gives the whole variable domain GAGVSQSPSNKVTEKGKDVELRCDPISGHTALYWYRQSLGQGLEFLIYFQGNSAPDKSGLPSDRFSAERTGGSVSTLTIQRTQQEDSAVYLCASSSEATNEKLFFGSGTQLSVL.

This clone was observed a few times. The chain joins TRBV7-3 to TRBJ1-6; D gene ambiguous. V gave up 1 base and J gave up 7 bases, with 11 bases separating them. Germline loops: CDR1 SGHTA, CDR2 FQGTGA. This CDR3 is 15 amino acids long. The CDR3 here is CASSLNGETNSPLHF. The CDR3 DNA reads TGTGCCAGCAGCTTAAACGGGGAGACGAATTCACCCCTCCACTTT.

The chain combines TRBV15 with TRBJ2-5, with 8 bases matching TRBD1. With 4 bases clipped from V and 5 bases from J, the junction kept 6 bases outside the gene matches. The CDR3 extends over 14 amino acids. The germline CDR1 and CDR2 sequences are LNHNV and YYDKDF (reference sequence). This CDR3 reads CATSIPQGAETQYF. Written as DNA, the CDR3 is TGTGCCACCAGCATACCCCAGGGGGCCGAGACCCAGTACTTC.

The V call is TRBV7-9, the J call TRBJ1-6; possible D gene TRBD1, 5 bases. This CDR3 has 15 residues. V was clipped by 1 base and J by 7 bases, with 11 bases between them. The germline CDR1 and CDR2 sequences are SEHNR and FQNEAQ (reference sequence). In DNA, the CDR3 is TGTGCCAGCAGCTTAGGATCTCGGACAAATTCACCCCTCCACTTT. This gives the protein CASSLGSRTNSPLHF.

By sample fraction, this clone is medium-sized (0.01 to 0.1%). This chain uses TRBV19 with TRBJ2-4, with 7 positions matching TRBD1. This CDR3 is 13 amino acids long. The junction had 5 bases not matched to a gene; V was cut back by 4 bases and J by 8 bases. From germline, CDR1 is LNHDA and CDR2 SQIVND (reference sequence). The CDR3, as DNA: TGTGCCAGTAGTACAGGGGGAGAGGACATTCAGTACTTC. This encodes CASSTGGEDIQYF.

This clone came up a few times. The rearrangement links TRBV11-2 to TRBJ2-7; 9 positions agree with TRBD2. CDR3 length: 13 amino acids. J was trimmed by 4 bases and V by 3 bases; bases with no gene match: 1. CDR1 SGHAT and CDR2 FQNNGV come from the germline V gene. CDR3 nucleotides: TGTGCCAGCAGCTTTGCGGGGGGGTACGAGCAGTACGTC. Translating gives CASSFAGGYEQYV.

The V gene is TRBV7-2, the J gene TRBJ1-1, with 8 positions matching TRBD1. The CDR3 has 15 residues. CDR1 is SGHTA and CDR2 is FQGNSA in the germline V gene. V shed 3 bases and J 0 bases; nucleotides not matched to a gene: 3. The DNA for the CDR3 is TGTGCCAGCAGCTTCTCAGGGGGCATGAACACTGAAGCTTTCTTT. Translation gives CASSFSGGMNTEAFF. The whole variable domain, remainder taken from reference TRBV7-2 and TRBJ1-1, is GAGVSQSPSNKVTEKGKDVELRCDPISGHTALYWYRQSLGQGLEFLIYFQGNSAPDKSGLPSDRFSAERTGGSVSTLTIQRTQQEDSAVYLCASSFSGGMNTEAFFGQGTRLTVV.

The rearrangement uses TRBV27 and TRBJ1-2; 7 nucleotides line up with TRBD1. This CDR3 is 15 amino acids long. Germline-derived CDR1 and CDR2 are MNHEY and SMNVEV (reference sequence). V lost 5 bases, J lost 7 bases, and 13 bases stayed unmatched. The CDR3 bases are TGTGCCAGCAGTGTCGACAGGGATTTGGGAGGTGGCTACACCTTC. This gives the protein CASSVDRDLGGGYTF.